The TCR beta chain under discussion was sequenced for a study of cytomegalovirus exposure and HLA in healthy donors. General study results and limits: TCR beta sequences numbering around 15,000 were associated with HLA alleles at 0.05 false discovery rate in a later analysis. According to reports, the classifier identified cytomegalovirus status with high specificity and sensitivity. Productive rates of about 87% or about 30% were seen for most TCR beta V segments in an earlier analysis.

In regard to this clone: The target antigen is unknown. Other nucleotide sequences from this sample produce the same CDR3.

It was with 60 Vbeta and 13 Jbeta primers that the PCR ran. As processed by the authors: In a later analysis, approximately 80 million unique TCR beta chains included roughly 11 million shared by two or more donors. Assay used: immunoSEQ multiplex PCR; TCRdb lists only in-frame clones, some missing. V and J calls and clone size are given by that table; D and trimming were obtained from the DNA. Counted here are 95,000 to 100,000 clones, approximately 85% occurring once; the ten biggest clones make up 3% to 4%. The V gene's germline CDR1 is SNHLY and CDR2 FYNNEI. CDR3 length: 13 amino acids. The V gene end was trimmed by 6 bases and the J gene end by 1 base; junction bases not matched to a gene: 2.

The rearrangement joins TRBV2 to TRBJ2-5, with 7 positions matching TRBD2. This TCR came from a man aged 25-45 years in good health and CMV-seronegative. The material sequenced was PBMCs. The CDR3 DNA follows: TGTGCCAGCAGGGCTAGCGGCCAAGAGACCCAGTACTTC. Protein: CASRASGQETQYF.